This passage covers 30 T cell receptor beta chains from one sample sequenced in a study of early stage breast cancer tumors. Generated by immunoSEQ multiplex PCR, the TCRdb table keeps only in-frame clones and is missing some. The sample lists roughly 49,000 clones, around 80% occurring once. The sequenced sample was blood. The receptors come from a person aged 35-50 years with breast cancer.

The chain carries TRBV6-4 and TRBJ1-5, with D possibly being TRBD1 (5 bases). Trimming removed 4 bases from V and 0 bases from J, with 10 bases in between. Germline lookup yields CDR1 MRHNA and CDR2 SNTAGT. This CDR3 spans 15 amino acids. The CDR3 region is CASSVRQISNQPQHF. Here the CDR3 DNA reads TGTGCCAGCAGTGTACGACAGATTAGCAATCAGCCCCAGCATTTT.

The chain combines TRBV6-6 with TRBJ2-3, with 9 bases identical to TRBD2. The CDR3 runs 16 residues. Unmatched junction bases numbered 7, after V lost 6 bases and J lost 0 bases. The germline CDR1 and CDR2 sequences are MNHNY and SVGAGI (reference sequence). CDR3 coding DNA: TGTGCCAGCAGCGTTTCTAGCGGGATGAGCACAGATACGCAGTATTTT. Amino acid sequence: CASSVSSGMSTDTQYF.

This chain connects TRBV6-5 to TRBJ2-3; possible D gene TRBD2, 7 bases. The germline CDR1 and CDR2 sequences are MNHEY and SVGAGI. V was shortened by 6 bases and J by 0 bases, with 16 bases between the two germline ends. The CDR3 runs to 16 residues. This chain's CDR3 is CASRYGEGGSTDTQYF. The DNA for the CDR3 is TGTGCCAGCAGATACGGGGAGGGGGGCAGCACAGATACGCAGTATTTT.

The V and J genes are TRBV19 and TRBJ2-7, with D perhaps TRBD2 (6 bases). Germline CDR1 reads LNHDA; CDR2 reads SQIVND (reference sequence). The germline V and J ends were trimmed by 4 bases and 0 bases, with 19 bases remaining between them. This CDR3 comprises 17 residues. The CDR3 loop reads CASSRTRGTLNSYEQYF. The CDR3 DNA reads as TGTGCCAGTAGTAGGACCCGCGGGACCTTAAACTCCTACGAGCAGTACTTC. Supplemented by reference TRBV19 and TRBJ2-7, the full variable domain reads DGGITQSPKYLFRKEGQNVTLSCEQNLNHDAMYWYRQDPGQGLRLIYYSQIVNDFQKGDIAEGYSVSREKKESFPLTVTSAQKNPTAFYLCASSRTRGTLNSYEQYFGPGTRLTVT.

This clone was recorded a few times. The chain is built from TRBV4-1 and TRBJ2-2; 8 bases fit TRBD2. Germline assignment: CDR1 MGHRA and CDR2 YSYEKL. The CDR3 length is 15 residues. Losses at the gene ends were 5 bases for V and 5 bases for J; bases not matched to a gene: 7. The CDR3 reads CASSLSGSDTGELFF. The CDR3 DNA is TGCGCCAGCAGCTTAAGCGGGAGCGATACCGGGGAGCTGTTTTTT.

The V gene is TRBV9, the J gene TRBJ1-1; 7 bases agree with TRBD1. V was clipped by 3 bases and J by 9 bases; unmatched bases: 11. The germline V gene has CDR1 SGDLS and CDR2 YYNGEE. The CDR3 spans 14 residues. The CDR3, as DNA: TGTGCCAGCAGCGCGGGACAGAATACTAAACAAGCTTTCTTT. Encoded protein: CASSAGQNTKQAFF.

In its sample, this clone was seen a few times. V gene TRBV18 combines with J gene TRBJ1-1; TRBD1 might be the D (5 bases). The CDR3 totals 14 residues. CDR1 is KGHSH, CDR2 LQKENI, per germline. V lost 5 bases, J lost 1 base, and 11 bases lay in between. The CDR3 nucleotides read TGTGCCAGCTCATCCTCCCAGGGGAACACTGAAGCTTTCTTT. Translating it yields CASSSSQGNTEAFF. Together with reference TRBV18 and TRBJ1-1, the CDR3 gives the full variable domain: NAGVMQNPRHLVRRRGQEARLRCSPMKGHSHVYWYRQLPEEGLKFMVYLQKENIIDESGMPKERFSAEFPKEGPSILRIQQVVRGDSAAYFCASSSSQGNTEAFFGQGTRLTVV.

This clone has a handful of counts. J is TRBJ2-7 and V is TRBV5-6; TRBD1 agrees at 12 bases. The CDR3 spans 16 residues. CDR1 and CDR2 from the germline V gene are SGHDT and YYEEEE. Trimming cost V 1 base and J 5 bases; bases outside gene matches: 7. The CDR3 loop reads CASSLNWGQGADEQYF. CDR3 DNA sequence: TGTGCCAGCAGCTTGAATTGGGGACAGGGGGCCGACGAGCAGTACTTC.

J is TRBJ2-6 and V is TRBV19; 8 bases match TRBD1. V was pared by 5 bases and J by 2 bases, with 14 bases of the junction left unmatched. CDR3 length: 19 residues. Germline V lookup: CDR1 LNHDA, CDR2 SQIVND (reference sequence). The DNA for the CDR3 is TGTGCCAGTAGTCCCCTAGCAGGGGGCTCACTCGCTGGGGCCAACGTCCTGACTTTC. Protein: CASSPLAGGSLAGANVLTF. The complete variable domain, with remaining parts taken from reference TRBV19 and TRBJ2-6, reads DGGITQSPKYLFRKEGQNVTLSCEQNLNHDAMYWYRQDPGQGLRLIYYSQIVNDFQKGDIAEGYSVSREKKESFPLTVTSAQKNPTAFYLCASSPLAGGSLAGANVLTFGAGSRLTVL.

The chain recombines TRBV5-4 with TRBJ2-1, with D maybe TRBD2 (5 bases). This CDR3 is 16 amino acids long. From germline, CDR1 is SGHNT and CDR2 YYREEE (reference sequence). The V end was cut by 3 bases, the J end by 3 bases, with 16 bases between. CDR3 DNA: TGTGCCAGCAGCTACACCGGGATCTCCCTCTACAATGAGCAGTTCTTC. This gives the protein CASSYTGISLYNEQFF.

V is TRBV27 and J is TRBJ2-7; 9 nucleotides match TRBD2. V lost 4 bases, J lost 0 bases, and 4 bases stayed unmatched. The CDR3 runs 15 residues. The V gene's germline CDR1 is MNHEY and CDR2 SMNVEV (reference sequence). CDR3 loop: CASSSYSGSSYEQYF. The CDR3 bases are TGTGCCAGCAGTTCGTATAGCGGGAGCTCCTACGAGCAGTACTTC.

J is TRBJ1-2 and V is TRBV5-1; 11 bases map to TRBD1. J was trimmed by 4 bases and V by 4 bases; bases with no gene match: 3. CDR3 length: 14 residues. Germline CDR1 reads SGHRS; CDR2 reads YFSETQ. The CDR3 protein is CASSPGQGVYGYTF. The CDR3 nucleotides read TGCGCCAGCAGCCCGGGACAGGGGGTCTATGGCTACACCTTC.

The gene calls are TRBV30 and TRBJ2-7; the match to TRBD1 covers 7 bases. The CDR3 spans 15 residues. Trimming took 3 bases from V and 2 from J; bases not matched to a gene: 10. Germline assignment: CDR1 GTSNPN and CDR2 SVGIG (reference sequence). Here the CDR3 reads CAWSPKDRIAYEQYF. CDR3 coding DNA: TGTGCCTGGAGCCCTAAGGACAGGATCGCCTACGAGCAGTACTTC.

The rearrangement links TRBV25-1 to TRBJ1-1; unclear D gene. V shed 4 bases and J shed 2 bases, with 14 bases lying between them. CDR1 and CDR2 (germline): MGHDK, SYGVNS. The CDR3 consists of 15 residues. CDR3 in amino acids: CASSAQTSYNTEAFF. As DNA, the CDR3 is TGTGCCAGCAGTGCTCAGACAAGTTATAACACTGAAGCTTTCTTT.

This clone was seen only a few times. V gene TRBV19 combines with J gene TRBJ1-1, with unresolved D. CDR1 is LNHDA, CDR2 SQIVND, per germline (reference sequence). CDR3 length equals 11 residues. The V gene lost 6 bases and the J gene lost 0 bases, with 2 bases spanning the gap. The CDR3 coding sequence is TGTGCCAGTAGCCTGAACACTGAAGCTTTCTTT. Amino acid sequence: CASSLNTEAFF.

This chain connects TRBV10-3 to TRBJ2-1; 7 bases align to TRBD2. This CDR3 has 14 amino acids. Trimming at V came to 4 bases and at J to 0 bases, leaving 0 bases not matched to a gene. Germline-derived CDR1 and CDR2 are ENHRY and SYGVKD. The CDR3 here is CAISAGGSYNEQFF. The CDR3, as DNA: TGTGCCATCAGTGCGGGGGGCTCCTACAATGAGCAGTTCTTC.

J is TRBJ2-1 and V is TRBV18; D ambiguous. The V gene lost 3 bases and the J gene lost 1 base, with 7 bases spanning the gap. This CDR3 spans 14 amino acids. CDR1 and CDR2 (germline): KGHSH, LQKENI. This CDR3 reads CASSPGRSYNEQFF. The CDR3 DNA follows: TGTGCCAGCTCACCCGGTCGGTCCTACAATGAGCAGTTCTTC.

The rearrangement joins TRBV2 to TRBJ2-1; TRBD2 matches at 7 bases. CDR3 length: 12 amino acids. V shed 8 bases, J shed 7 bases, and the junction held 5 bases outside the gene matches. Germline V gene data show CDR1 as SNHLY and CDR2 as FYNNEI. The CDR3 DNA reads as TGTGCCAGCTCTGGACTAGATAATGAGCAGTTCTTC. It translates to CASSGLDNEQFF.

The chain employs TRBV10-2 and TRBJ2-2; D not certain. Deletions cut 3 bases from V and 4 bases from J, with 12 bases between. From germline, CDR1 is WSHSY and CDR2 SAAADI. This CDR3 has 15 amino acids. The CDR3 loop reads CASSDLISGTGELFF. The CDR3 DNA reads as TGCGCCAGCAGTGACTTGATTTCGGGCACCGGGGAGCTGTTTTTT.

The chain joins TRBV7-9 to TRBJ2-7; D ambiguous. The CDR3 extends over 13 amino acids. Deletions cut 5 bases from V and 0 bases from J, with 8 bases between. The germline V gene encodes CDR1 SEHNR and CDR2 FQNEAQ (reference sequence). CDR3 residues: CASSPPASYEQYF. CDR3 nucleotide sequence: TGTGCCAGCAGCCCCCCGGCCTCCTACGAGCAGTACTTC. Supplemented by reference TRBV7-9 and TRBJ2-7, the full variable domain reads DTGVSQNPRHKITKRGQNVTFRCDPISEHNRLYWYRQTLGQGPEFLTYFQNEAQLEKSRLLSDRFSAERPKGSFSTLEIQRTEQGDSAMYLCASSPPASYEQYFGPGTRLTVT.

The rearrangement uses TRBV2 and TRBJ1-2; D is uncertain. CDR1 is SNHLY and CDR2 is FYNNEI in the germline V gene. The CDR3 has 13 residues. The V gene lost 7 bases and the J gene lost 3 bases, with 12 bases spanning the gap. For the CDR3, the DNA is TGTGCCAGCACCGAGGGATCGGACTATGGCTACACCTTC. Translation gives CASTEGSDYGYTF.

This clone was picked up one time. The chain couples TRBV9 to TRBJ2-1; tentatively, D is TRBD2 (6 bases). The CDR3 loop spans 13 amino acids. Germline values: CDR1 SGDLS, CDR2 YYNGEE. Trimming took 4 bases from V and 4 from J, leaving 9 bases between them. The CDR3 DNA is TGTGCCAGCAGCACTAGCATGTACAATGAGCAGTTCTTC. It translates to CASSTSMYNEQFF.

The chain's CDR3 is CASRGRNGQPQHF. CDR3 nucleotide sequence: TGTGCCAGCAGGGGCCGAAATGGTCAGCCCCAGCATTTT. V is TRBV2 and J is TRBJ1-5; the D is unclear. This CDR3 comprises 13 residues. Trimming took 6 bases from V and 6 from J, leaving 12 bases between them. Germline-derived CDR1 and CDR2 are SNHLY and FYNNEI.

The CDR3 sequence: CASSEQAGQFF. The DNA for the CDR3 is TGTGCCAGCAGTGAACAAGCTGGTCAGTTCTTC. The gene calls are TRBV2 and TRBJ2-1; D unclear. The V gene's germline CDR1 is SNHLY and CDR2 FYNNEI. The CDR3 loop spans 11 amino acids. V was trimmed by 2 bases and J by 13 bases, leaving 9 bases between them.

The chain carries TRBV10-3 and TRBJ1-2, with 9 bases matching TRBD1. Germline CDR1 is ENHRY and CDR2 is SYGVKD. The CDR3 has 13 amino acids. V lost 10 bases, J lost 4 bases, and 7 bases stayed unmatched. The CDR3 reads CATYRGLGYGYTF. The DNA for the CDR3 is TGTGCCACCTACAGGGGGCTAGGCTATGGCTACACCTTC.

This chain joins TRBV10-3 and TRBJ2-7; 9 bases agree with TRBD1. This CDR3 has 15 residues. CDR1 and CDR2 (germline): ENHRY, SYGVKD. J gave up 0 bases and V 4 bases, and 4 bases lay outside the gene matches. The chain's CDR3 is CAISGGTGISYEQYF. CDR3 in DNA: TGTGCCATCAGTGGGGGGACAGGGATCTCCTACGAGCAGTACTTC.

This chain links TRBV4-2 with TRBJ2-1, with D unclear. Trimming pared 2 bases from V and 0 bases from J, leaving 11 bases between. This CDR3 spans 16 amino acids. CDR1 and CDR2 (germline): LGHNA, YNFKEQ. The DNA for the CDR3 is TGTGCCAGCAGCCAAACAACCAGGAGCTCCTACAATGAGCAGTTCTTC. Translating gives CASSQTTRSSYNEQFF.

This clone was observed once. V and J are TRBV30 and TRBJ2-3; D gene uncertain. Germline V CDR1 and CDR2: GTSNPN, SVGIG (reference sequence). This CDR3 is 13 amino acids long. The V end was cut by 0 bases, the J end by 10 bases, with 14 bases between. CDR3 loop: CAWSVGPLGPQYF. The CDR3 DNA reads as TGTGCCTGGAGTGTAGGGCCCCTGGGTCCGCAGTATTTT.

The chain uses TRBV27 and TRBJ1-5; D is unresolved. CDR3 size: 13 residues. V was cut by 6 bases and J by 0 bases, with 6 bases left in between. Germline CDR1 MNHEY, CDR2 SMNVEV (reference sequence). The CDR3 DNA follows: TGTGCCAGCAGACTTTATAGCAATCAGCCCCAGCATTTT. It is translated as CASRLYSNQPQHF.

The chain employs TRBV2 and TRBJ2-7; no firm D call. CDR1 and CDR2 (germline): SNHLY, FYNNEI. The CDR3 contains 12 residues. V shed 6 bases and J shed 5 bases, with 11 bases lying between them. This chain's CDR3 is CASSPVPDEQYF. The CDR3 DNA follows: TGTGCCAGCAGCCCAGTTCCGGACGAGCAGTACTTC.